A single sample gave rise to the 30 T cell receptor beta chains below, sequenced in a study of chemoradiotherapy in HPV16-positive cancers. Generated by immunoSEQ multiplex PCR, the TCRdb table keeps only in-frame clones and is missing some. The sample yields 25,000 to 30,000 clones, roughly nine tenths seen once. The sequences come from blood, collected from a patient who underwent chemoradiotherapy. The receptors here all came from a human donor with HPV-associated anogenital cancer.

The V and J genes are TRBV28 and TRBJ2-4; the match to TRBD1 covers 7 bases. CDR1 is MDHEN and CDR2 is SYDVKM in the germline V gene. V trimming: 7 bases; J trimming: 0 bases; junction bases outside the gene matches: 6. This CDR3 has 15 amino acids. CDR3: CASTTTGVAKNIQYF. In nucleotides, the CDR3 is TGTGCCAGCACTACCACAGGGGTAGCCAAAAACATTCAGTACTTC.

This chain links TRBV18 with TRBJ2-2; TRBD2 is a possible D gene (5 bases). The germline CDR1 and CDR2 sequences are KGHSH and LQKENI. Trimming took 4 bases from V and 1 from J, leaving 7 bases between them. The CDR3 sequence is 14 residues long. The chain's CDR3 is CASSLGGNTGELFF. CDR3 in DNA: TGTGCCAGCTCACTCGGAGGGAACACCGGGGAGCTGTTTTTT.

The chain uses TRBV5-1 and TRBJ1-6; unclear D gene. V was shortened by 3 bases and J by 7 bases, with 17 bases between the two germline ends. The length of the CDR3 is 16 residues. Germline-derived CDR1 and CDR2 are SGHRS and YFSETQ. The CDR3 is CASSSGFGDMNSPLHF. CDR3 DNA sequence: TGCGCCAGCAGCTCGGGGTTCGGCGATATGAATTCACCCCTCCACTTT.

This chain connects TRBV9 to TRBJ1-1; the D is unclear. The CDR3 has 15 residues. V was clipped by 0 bases and J by 1 base, with 10 bases between them. The germline gives CDR1 SGDLS, CDR2 YYNGEE. Written as DNA, the CDR3 is TGTGCCAGCAGCGTAGGGTTAGGGAAGAACACTGAAGCTTTCTTT. Encoded protein: CASSVGLGKNTEAFF.

The V call is TRBV6-5, the J call TRBJ2-5, with D perhaps TRBD1 (5 bases). The CDR3 is made up of 13 amino acids. Germline values: CDR1 MNHEY, CDR2 SVGAGI. V lost 5 bases and J 5 bases, leaving 12 bases between the germline ends. CDR3 loop: CASSPPAGETQYF. DNA for the CDR3: TGTGCCAGCAGTCCCCCGGCAGGGGAGACCCAGTACTTC.

For this clone: A read error may account for a junction end that differs from germline. V gene TRBV9 combines with J gene TRBJ2-7, with 9 bases aligning to TRBD1. There are 15 residues in the CDR3. Germline-derived CDR1 and CDR2 are SGDLS and YYNGEE. The CDR3 spells CASSVAPGQGYGQYF. CDR3 DNA sequence: TGTGCCAGCAGCGTGGCCCCGGGACAGGGTTACGGGCAGTACTTC.

V gene TRBV4-2 combines with J gene TRBJ2-3; 9 bases agree with TRBD2. This CDR3 comprises 18 residues. Germline trimming cut 1 base from V and 0 bases from J; bases unmatched to any gene: 8. CDR1 LGHNA and CDR2 YNFKEQ come from the germline V gene. The CDR3 bases are TGTGCCAGCAGCCAAGCGCTAGCGGGGTTTACTAGCACAGATACGCAGTATTTT. This gives the protein CASSQALAGFTSTDTQYF.

The chain couples TRBV29-1 to TRBJ2-3; 15 nucleotides line up with TRBD2. V lost 7 bases and J lost 3; bases outside the gene matches: 2. The CDR3 is 14 amino acids. Germline CDR1 and CDR2: SQVTM and ANQGSEA. This CDR3 reads CSAGLAGGTDTQYF. The CDR3 DNA sequence: TGCAGCGCTGGACTAGCGGGGGGGACAGATACGCAGTATTTT.

The CDR3 DNA is TGTGCCAGTAGTATCGACAGGGTGGGCACCGGGGAGCTGTTTTTT. As protein: CASSIDRVGTGELFF. The genes are TRBV19 and TRBJ2-2, with 7 bases identical to TRBD1. With V trimmed by 3 bases and J by 4 bases, 5 bases remained unmatched. This CDR3 is built from 15 residues. Germline V gives CDR1 LNHDA, CDR2 SQIVND (reference sequence).

The chain links TRBV6-5 to TRBJ1-1; 8 bases fit TRBD1. V lost 6 bases and J lost 3; bases outside the gene matches: 6. This CDR3 is 14 amino acids long. The germline V gene has CDR1 MNHEY and CDR2 SVGAGI. CDR3 nucleotide sequence: TGTGCCAGCAGCCGAGCGACAGGGGACACTGAAGCTTTCTTT. Protein: CASSRATGDTEAFF.

The CDR3 loop reads CASCNYLDTEAFF. Here the CDR3 DNA reads TGTGCCAGCTGCAATTATTTAGACACTGAAGCTTTCTTT. V gene TRBV7-2 combines with J gene TRBJ1-1, with D hard to call. The CDR3 extends over 13 amino acids. Per the germline V gene, CDR1 is SGHTA and CDR2 is FQGNSA. V shed 8 bases and J shed 3 bases, with 13 bases lying between them.

V and J are TRBV5-1 and TRBJ2-5; 13 positions match TRBD2. The germline CDR1 and CDR2 sequences are SGHRS and YFSETQ. V lost 3 bases and J lost 6; bases outside the gene matches: 5. This CDR3 region has 15 residues. CDR3 protein: CASSSLAGGGKTQYF. CDR3 coding DNA: TGCGCCAGCAGCTCACTAGCGGGAGGGGGGAAGACCCAGTACTTC. The entire variable domain, with the rest obtained from reference TRBV5-1 and TRBJ2-5, is as follows: KAGVTQTPRYLIKTRGQQVTLSCSPISGHRSVSWYQQTPGQGLQFLFEYFSETQRNKGNFPGRFSGRQFSNSRSEMNVSTLELGDSALYLCASSSLAGGGKTQYFGPGTRLLVL.

This chain links TRBV18 with TRBJ1-2, with unresolved D. CDR1 is KGHSH and CDR2 is LQKENI in the germline V gene. This CDR3 has 13 amino acids. Trimming cost V 0 bases and J 8 bases, with 10 bases left between them. CDR3 in amino acids: CASSPPGRSGYTF. In DNA form, the CDR3 reads TGTGCCAGCTCACCACCGGGTAGGAGCGGCTACACCTTC.

The chain recombines TRBV16 with TRBJ1-1; 7 bases map to TRBD1. The V and J ends lost 0 bases and 11 bases, in that order; junction bases with no gene match: 6. This CDR3 spans 13 amino acids. Germline values: CDR1 KGHSY, CDR2 FQNENV. In DNA form, the CDR3 reads TGTGCCAGCAGCCAATCGTGGGACAGTGCGGCTTTCTTT. Translation gives CASSQSWDSAAFF.

The chain employs TRBV5-1 and TRBJ2-1, with 8 bases that match TRBD2. Trimming cost V 5 bases and J 7 bases; bases outside gene matches: 11. The CDR3 has 15 amino acids. Per the germline V gene, CDR1 is SGHRS and CDR2 is YFSETQ. CDR3 residues: CASRVLAGPENEQFF. CDR3 in DNA: TGCGCCAGCAGGGTTCTAGCGGGTCCAGAGAATGAGCAGTTCTTC.

V and J are TRBV7-8 and TRBJ1-1, with TRBD1 matching over 7 bases. This CDR3 spans 15 amino acids. Losses at the gene ends were 4 bases for V and 1 base for J; bases not matched to a gene: 6. From germline, CDR1 is SGHVS and CDR2 FQNEAQ. The CDR3 nucleotides are TGTGCCAGCAGCTCGCCGGACAGGAAGAACACTGAAGCTTTCTTT. This encodes CASSSPDRKNTEAFF.

The chain links TRBV5-1 to TRBJ2-2; tentative D call: TRBD2 (5 bases). Looked up from germline, CDR1 is SGHRS and CDR2 is YFSETQ. The length of the CDR3 is 15 residues. V gave up 0 bases and J gave up 5 bases, with 11 bases separating them. The CDR3: CASSLGEGWTGELFF. CDR3 DNA: TGCGCCAGCAGCTTGGGTGAGGGATGGACCGGGGAGCTGTTTTTT.

V usage is TRBV5-1 and J usage is TRBJ1-2; TRBD1 is a possible D gene (6 bases). This CDR3 contains 16 residues. The V end lost 0 bases, the J end lost 5 bases, and 17 bases lay between the germline ends. CDR1 is SGHRS, CDR2 YFSETQ, per germline. As DNA, the CDR3 is TGCGCCAGCAGCTTGGAGTCCGACAGGAAGGGATATGGCTACACCTTC. This sequence encodes CASSLESDRKGYGYTF.

The chain has TRBV7-9 and TRBJ2-7, with no clear D. V lost 3 bases, J lost 0 bases, and 9 bases lay in between. This CDR3 contains 14 residues. Germline lookup yields CDR1 SEHNR and CDR2 FQNEAQ (reference sequence). This CDR3 is CASSLSQASYEQYF. The CDR3 DNA sequence: TGTGCCAGCAGCTTGAGTCAGGCCTCCTACGAGCAGTACTTC.

The CDR3 loop is CASSSGVGTEAFF. CDR3 in DNA: TGTGCCAGCAGCTCAGGGGTAGGCACTGAAGCTTTCTTT. The chain joins TRBV7-6 to TRBJ1-1, with D possibly matching TRBD1 (6 bases). The CDR3 sequence is 13 residues long. V was clipped by 4 bases and J by 4 bases, with 10 bases between them. CDR1 and CDR2 (germline): SGHVS, FNYEAQ.

This rearrangement joins TRBV5-1 to TRBJ1-4; TRBD1 agrees at 7 bases. The V segment lost 4 bases and the J segment 2 bases; nucleotides outside the gene matches: 11. The CDR3 extends over 17 amino acids. Germline CDR1 SGHRS, CDR2 YFSETQ. CDR3 DNA sequence: TGCGCCAGCAGCGCCCGGACAGGAGTACAGACTAATGAAAAACTGTTTTTT. Translating it yields CASSARTGVQTNEKLFF.

As DNA, the CDR3 is TGTGCCAGCAGCCTATCCCCAGGGAACTACGAGCAGTACTTC. Its protein product is CASSLSPGNYEQYF. V and J are TRBV28 and TRBJ2-7, with D perhaps matching TRBD1 (5 bases). The CDR3 covers 14 residues. Germline values: CDR1 MDHEN, CDR2 SYDVKM. Trimming stripped 6 bases from V and 3 bases from J, with 15 bases between.

The rearrangement links TRBV25-1 to TRBJ1-1, with a possible D match to TRBD1 (5 bases). The CDR3 length is 16 residues. Germline V gene data show CDR1 as MGHDK and CDR2 as SYGVNS. Trimming cost V 3 bases and J 1 base, with 15 bases left between them. CDR3 protein: CASSDVTGSGNTEAFF. The CDR3 bases are TGTGCCAGCAGTGATGTTACAGGTAGTGGGAACACTGAAGCTTTCTTT.

The chain joins TRBV27 to TRBJ2-7; the D gene is possibly TRBD2 (6 bases). The CDR3 length is 12 residues. The V end was cut by 6 bases, the J end by 1 base, with 7 bases between. The germline V gene has CDR1 MNHEY and CDR2 SMNVEV (reference sequence). The CDR3 bases are TGTGCCAGCAGAAGCGGGTCCTACGAGCAGTACTTC. Translating gives CASRSGSYEQYF.

The chain carries TRBV6-5 and TRBJ2-7, with D unclear. From germline, CDR1 is MNHEY and CDR2 SVGAGI. The CDR3 runs 11 residues. Between the trimmed V and J ends, which lost 4 bases and 4 bases, there was a span of 5 bases. CDR3 sequence (DNA): TGTGCCAGCAGTTTTCTGTACGAGCAGTACTTC. Protein product: CASSFLYEQYF.

V usage is TRBV9 and J usage is TRBJ2-1; 10 bases are shared with TRBD1. Germline V gives CDR1 SGDLS, CDR2 YYNGEE. The ends lost 4 bases at V and 3 bases at J; junction bases unmatched: 16. The CDR3 has 19 residues. In nucleotides, the CDR3 is TGTGCCAGCAGCCCAGAGGGGGAGACCGGGACAGGGGACTACAATGAGCAGTTCTTC. Residues: CASSPEGETGTGDYNEQFF.

The chain couples TRBV11-2 to TRBJ2-1, with TRBD1 as a possible D gene (6 bases). There are 14 residues in the CDR3. The germline CDR1 and CDR2 sequences are SGHAT and FQNNGV. Deletions cut 1 base from V and 9 bases from J, with 13 bases between. CDR3 sequence reads: CASSLGGTPSEQFF. Written as DNA, the CDR3 is TGTGCCAGCAGCTTAGGTGGGACACCTAGTGAGCAGTTCTTC.

The CDR3, as DNA: TGTGCCAGCAGCTTTTACCAAGGGGCAAGTGGGGCTTTCTTT. Protein sequence: CASSFYQGASGAFF. This chain links TRBV5-4 with TRBJ1-1; maybe TRBD1 (5 bases). Trimming stripped 2 bases from V and 11 bases from J, with 19 bases between. There are 14 residues in the CDR3. Per the germline V gene, CDR1 is SGHNT and CDR2 is YYREEE (reference sequence).

The chain is built from TRBV18 and TRBJ2-1, with D perhaps TRBD1 (6 bases). Trimming took off 3 bases at V and 8 bases at J, with 17 bases between the two ends. Germline V lookup: CDR1 KGHSH, CDR2 LQKENI. The CDR3 has 15 amino acids. CDR3 in DNA: TGTGCCAGCTCACCGACATTTTACAGGGACCATGAGCAGTTCTTC. The encoded protein is CASSPTFYRDHEQFF.

The rearrangement links TRBV5-1 to TRBJ1-1; no reliable D call. Germline CDR1 and CDR2: SGHRS and YFSETQ. The CDR3 has 13 residues. V was trimmed by 1 base and J by 0 bases, leaving 4 bases between them. CDR3 protein: CASSLSLNTEAFF. CDR3 bases: TGCGCCAGCAGCTTGTCCCTGAACACTGAAGCTTTCTTT.